This passage covers 8 T cell receptor beta chains from one sample sequenced in a study of cytomegalovirus exposure and HLA in healthy donors. This PCR relied on a set of 60 Vbeta primers and 13 Jbeta primers. Some clones are missing from TCRdb's copy, which holds only in-frame ones; the method was immunoSEQ multiplex PCR. The data show 120,000 to 150,000 clones, 75% to 80% seen once. The sample taken for sequencing was PBMCs. The receptors stem from a man aged 35 to 55 in good health and CMV-seropositive.

The chain is built from TRBV7-2 and TRBJ1-1; D ambiguous. This CDR3 contains 16 residues. Germline lookup yields CDR1 SGHTA and CDR2 FQGNSA. Trimming removed 1 base at V and 0 bases at J, with 12 bases between. The CDR3 loop reads CASSLVPGYMNTEAFF. DNA for the CDR3: TGTGCCAGCAGCTTAGTTCCAGGCTACATGAACACTGAAGCTTTCTTT.

This chain uses TRBV27 with TRBJ2-5; D is possibly TRBD1 (5 bases). With 3 bases removed from V and 2 bases from J, the gap between germline ends came to 7 bases. Germline V lookup: CDR1 MNHEY, CDR2 SMNVEV (reference sequence). This CDR3 comprises 13 residues. For the CDR3, the DNA is TGTGCCAGCAGTTTGACAGCTCAAGAGACCCAGTACTTC. This codes for CASSLTAQETQYF.

This clone was seen once. This chain joins TRBV6-4 and TRBJ2-1; 7 nucleotides match TRBD2. Germline lookup yields CDR1 MRHNA and CDR2 SNTAGT. V was clipped by 6 bases and J by 15 bases; unmatched bases: 11. This CDR3 spans 12 amino acids. The CDR3 loop is CASRSSGTTWFF. As DNA, the CDR3 is TGTGCCAGCAGATCCTCCGGGACTACTTGGTTCTTC.

The V and J genes are TRBV5-1 and TRBJ2-1, with D tentatively TRBD1 (5 bases). This CDR3 has 14 amino acids. V lost 4 bases and J lost 0, with 8 bases in between. Germline values: CDR1 SGHRS, CDR2 YFSETQ. The CDR3 region is CASSQGSSYNEQFF. The CDR3 bases are TGCGCCAGCAGCCAGGGTAGCTCCTACAATGAGCAGTTCTTC.

The V gene is TRBV27, the J gene TRBJ2-3; possible D gene TRBD1, 7 bases. CDR1 and CDR2 from the germline V gene are MNHEY and SMNVEV (reference sequence). V dropped 5 bases and J dropped 2 bases, with 14 bases sitting between them. CDR3 length: 15 amino acids. The CDR3 reads CASSQGGRDTDTQYF. The CDR3 DNA is TGTGCCAGCAGTCAGGGGGGTCGGGACACAGATACGCAGTATTTT.

The rearrangement joins TRBV7-2 to TRBJ2-7; TRBD1 agrees at 7 bases. This CDR3 is 14 amino acids long. V trimming: 7 bases; J trimming: 3 bases; junction bases outside the gene matches: 9. Per the germline V gene, CDR1 is SGHTA and CDR2 is FQGNSA. The CDR3 protein is CASNPGQEIYEQYF. The CDR3 coding sequence is TGTGCCAGCAACCCAGGACAGGAGATCTACGAGCAGTACTTC.

V usage is TRBV20-1 and J usage is TRBJ1-2; the D is unclear. Per germline, CDR1 DFQATT and CDR2 SNEGSKA (reference sequence). V was shortened by 7 bases and J by 6 bases, with 9 bases between the two germline ends. The CDR3 has 10 amino acids. The CDR3 region has the DNA TGCAGTGTTCCCGACAATGGCTACACCTTC. It yields the protein CSVPDNGYTF.

V usage is TRBV7-8 and J usage is TRBJ1-5, with D perhaps TRBD1 (6 bases). Trimming cost V 9 bases and J 0 bases, with 21 bases left between them. The V gene's germline CDR1 is SGHVS and CDR2 FQNEAQ. This CDR3 region has 17 residues. The CDR3 loop reads CASQGGTGFFSNQPQHF. CDR3 in DNA: TGTGCCAGTCAAGGGGGAACAGGGTTTTTTAGCAATCAGCCCCAGCATTTT.